This note documents a single TCR beta chain sequence. Its matching antigen is unknown. This sample stems from a study of beta chain features in type 1 diabetes. General observations from the study: Researchers report that Type 1 diabetes patients had moderately but significantly shorter TCRB CDR3s across all four CD4+ subsets. In type 1 diabetes patients, VDJ junctions had fewer insertions; deletions at these junctions were more frequent.

Every single donor gave one heparinised blood draw, and these averaged about 116 mL. Sorted populations were all over 95% pure. All of the isolated RNA was reverse transcribed, so expressed TCRB transcripts were sequenced. This table comes from immunoSEQ multiplex PCR, and its TCRdb copy is limited to in-frame clones, with some not included. This sample has roughly 50,000 clones; roughly 41% occur once, and the top ten carry 1.4%. The CDR3 runs 12 residues. V gave up 6 bases and J gave up 3 bases; unmatched junction bases: 3. CDR1 GTSNPN and CDR2 SVGIG come from the germline V gene (reference sequence).

The sequence was collected from a man aged 25 to 40 with type 1 diabetes. The rearrangement uses TRBV30 and TRBJ2-7, with 9 positions matching TRBD1. What was sequenced was Tregs from blood. In DNA form, the CDR3 reads TGTGCCTGTGACAGGGGGGACTACGAGCAGTACTTC. Translation: CACDRGDYEQYF.